A selection of T cell receptor beta chains follows, all from one sample in a study of blood T cells in healthy people across ages. TCRdb recomputed calls from the 5' RACE reads with MiXCR, one row per CDR3 protein. The sample contains 790,000 or so distinct CDR3 sequences, roughly 56% of which appear only once. The sample comprised blood. These receptors were obtained from a man aged 35 to 55 in good health. Each CDR3 is given without its conserved first and last residue.

v_gene: TRBV4-3; len: 11; j_gene: TRBJ1-5; CDR3aa: ASSQDHSQPQH
v_gene: TRBV4-2; len: 13; j_gene: TRBJ1-5; CDR3aa: ASSQIGQGGQPQH
v_gene: TRBV7-9; len: 14; j_gene: TRBJ2-3; CDR3aa: ASSLRTGGPLDTQY
v_gene: TRBV7-2; len: 14; j_gene: TRBJ2-7; CDR3aa: ASSLVAGGSRYEQY
v_gene: TRBV5-1; len: 15; j_gene: TRBJ2-6; CDR3aa: ATLLRDSLSGANVLT
v_gene: TRBV2; len: 14; j_gene: TRBJ2-5; CDR3aa: ASSGGTGGFKETQY
v_gene: TRBV12-3/TRBV12-4; len: 12; j_gene: TRBJ2-7; CDR3aa: ASSLPDRAYEQY
v_gene: TRBV28; len: 11; j_gene: TRBJ2-7; CDR3aa: ASSFRAGSEQY
v_gene: TRBV10-2; len: 11; j_gene: TRBJ1-2; CDR3aa: ASEPDLNYGYT
v_gene: TRBV27; len: 12; j_gene: TRBJ1-5; CDR3aa: ASSPQRQDQPQH
v_gene: TRBV4-3; len: 13; j_gene: TRBJ1-3; CDR3aa: ASSQGAGTGNTIY
v_gene: TRBV7-9; len: 15; j_gene: TRBJ2-3; CDR3aa: ASRLPPGRSSTDTQY
v_gene: TRBV7-9; len: 10; j_gene: TRBJ2-4; CDR3aa: ASSLEVQQMY
v_gene: TRBV24-1; len: 16; j_gene: TRBJ2-4; CDR3aa: ATSDAGTGGKVGNIQY
v_gene: TRBV7-9; len: 13; j_gene: TRBJ2-2; CDR3aa: ASSYRGQTTGELF
v_gene: TRBV2; len: 13; j_gene: TRBJ1-5; CDR3aa: ASSVVREAGQPQH
v_gene: TRBV29-1; len: 12; j_gene: TRBJ2-7; CDR3aa: SVEDFRGRHEQY
v_gene: TRBV28; len: 14; j_gene: TRBJ2-5; CDR3aa: ASSSTSGGAQETQY
v_gene: TRBV28; len: 12; j_gene: TRBJ2-1; CDR3aa: ASSLDVQGLGQF
v_gene: TRBV7-2; len: 10; j_gene: TRBJ2-7; CDR3aa: ASQEGLGEQY
v_gene: TRBV7-3; len: 13; j_gene: TRBJ2-2; CDR3aa: ASSLSPGTTGELF
v_gene: TRBV28; len: 14; j_gene: TRBJ2-5; CDR3aa: ASSLRGRGKRETQY
v_gene: TRBV7-3; len: 12; j_gene: TRBJ2-2; CDR3aa: ASSPSGGARELF
v_gene: TRBV6-6; len: 14; j_gene: TRBJ2-3; CDR3aa: ASLSNRGRVADTQY
v_gene: TRBV10-3; len: 14; j_gene: TRBJ2-2; CDR3aa: AISEGRGTNTGELF
v_gene: TRBV6-5; len: 13; j_gene: TRBJ2-7; CDR3aa: ASSYEAVRAYEQY
v_gene: TRBV29-1; len: 12; j_gene: TRBJ2-7; CDR3aa: SVEVTGEGDEQY
v_gene: TRBV3-1; len: 10; j_gene: TRBJ1-2; CDR3aa: ASSTINYGYT
v_gene: TRBV12-3/TRBV12-4; len: 12; j_gene: TRBJ1-6; CDR3aa: ASSLSGKNSPLH
v_gene: TRBV5-1; len: 13; j_gene: TRBJ1-1; CDR3aa: ASSRTLGRQTEAF
v_gene: TRBV28; len: 14; j_gene: TRBJ2-3; CDR3aa: ASSRQGAAITDTQY
v_gene: TRBV5-1; len: 12; j_gene: TRBJ2-7; CDR3aa: ASRGTSLSYEQY
v_gene: TRBV6-1; len: 11; j_gene: TRBJ2-5; CDR3aa: ASSELPKETQY
v_gene: TRBV15; len: 16; j_gene: -; CDR3aa: ATSRDRRGRNLFNEQY
v_gene: TRBV29-1; len: 11; j_gene: TRBJ1-1; CDR3aa: SVLRPEESEAF
v_gene: TRBV11-2; len: 16; j_gene: TRBJ2-3; CDR3aa: ASSLALGSGSGTDTQY
v_gene: TRBV12-3/TRBV12-4; len: 12; j_gene: -; CDR3aa: ASSSGSSTYEQY
v_gene: TRBV24-1; len: 11; j_gene: TRBJ2-1; CDR3aa: ATETGSYNEQF
v_gene: TRBV20-1; len: 12; j_gene: -; CDR3aa: SAEDRERTYEQY